The rows below give T cell receptor beta chains drawn from one sample of a study of blood T cells in healthy people across ages. In TCRdb, the 5' RACE reads were re-called with MiXCR into one record per CDR3 protein. This sample has about 1.8 million distinct CDR3 sequences; roughly 52% occur once, and the top ten carry less than 2.5%. Sequencing was performed on blood. The receptor source for this set is a woman aged 40 to 50 in good health. The CDR3 runs from the conserved cysteine through the conserved F or W. A D gene is named only where the DNA matches it firmly. Size is omitted from some rows. Given values are once, few, many or a class for expanded clones.

v_gene	len	j_gene	abundance	d_gene	CDR3nt	CDR3aa
TRBV12-3/TRBV12-4	13	TRBJ2-1	few	NA	TGTGCCAGCAGTATTAAAACTTACAATGAGCAGTTCTTC	CASSIKTYNEQFF
TRBV4-2	14	TRBJ2-1	NA	NA	TGTGCCAGCAGCCAAGCTACTAGCAGTAATGAGCAGTTCTTC	CASSQATSSNEQFF
TRBV12-3/TRBV12-4	14	TRBJ2-1	NA	TRBD1	TGTGCCAGCAGTTTAGGACAGGGGGCTTGTGAGCAGTTCTTC	CASSLGQGACEQFF
TRBV4-3	16	TRBJ2-3	NA	TRBD2	TGCGCCAGCAGCCAAGAGGCTTCTAGCGGGCCTCATACGCAGTATTTT	CASSQEASSGPHTQYF
TRBV24-1	15	TRBJ2-5	few	TRBD1	TGTGCCACCAGTGACCTGGGACAGGAAGAAGAGACCCAGTACTTC	CATSDLGQEEETQYF
TRBV6-5	15	TRBJ1-5	few	TRBD1	TGTGCCAGTAAACCCGGACAGGGATTCAATCAGCCCCAGCATTTT	CASKPGQGFNQPQHF
TRBV20-1	10	TRBJ2-7	NA	TRBD1	TGCAGTGCTAGCCGGGACAGCCAGTACTTC	CSASRDSQYF
TRBV9	14	TRBJ2-1	many	NA	TGTGCCAGCAGCCCCCGGGGGCAATACAATGAGCAGTTCTTC	CASSPRGQYNEQFF
TRBV6-5	15	TRBJ1-2	NA	NA	TGTGCCAGCAAGCAAGGCCAGGGATTGTCTGATGGCTACACCTTC	CASKQGQGLSDGYTF
TRBV28	12	TRBJ1-2	few	NA	TGTGCCAGCACCCACCAGGGCTATGGCTACACCTTC	CASTHQGYGYTF
TRBV20-1	15	TRBJ2-7	once	NA	TGCAGTGCTAGGGAAATCGGGCGATACTCCTACGAGCAGTACTTC	CSAREIGRYSYEQYF
TRBV3-1	15	TRBJ2-5	NA	TRBD2	TGTGCCAGCAGCCAAGGGGGACTAGCGATAGGGACCCAGTACTTC	CASSQGGLAIGTQYF
TRBV10-3	17	TRBJ2-5	NA	TRBD1	TGTGCCATCAGTGACCAGGACAGGGACAAAGGACAAGAGACCCAGTACTTC	CAISDQDRDKGQETQYF
TRBV7-2	14	TRBJ2-2	NA	TRBD1	TGTGCCAGCAGCCCGGACAGGCGCCGGGGGGAGCTGTTTTTT	CASSPDRRRGELFF
TRBV7-7	13	TRBJ2-5	NA	NA	TGTGCTAGCAGCTTAGGGAATCCCTGGGCCCAGTACTTC	CASSLGNPWAQYF
TRBV10-3	13	TRBJ2-7	NA	NA	TGTGCCATCAGGGAGTCGCCTGTCGGGGAGCAGTACTTC	CAIRESPVGEQYF
TRBV27	14	TRBJ2-7	few	NA	TGTGCCAGCAGTATCTCCGGGACAAATTGGGAGCAGTACTTC	CASSISGTNWEQYF
TRBV10-3	12	TRBJ1-2	NA	NA	TGTGCCATCAGTCCCGGAGGGGATGGCTACACCTTC	CAISPGGDGYTF
TRBV5-1	16	TRBJ2-3	few	TRBD1	TGCGCCAGCAGGCTCCCGGGACAGGGATTTTCAGATACGCAGTATTTT	CASRLPGQGFSDTQYF
TRBV4-1	15	TRBJ1-2	NA	TRBD1	TGCGCCAGCAGCCAAGTGGGACAGTGGATCTATGGCTACACCTTC	CASSQVGQWIYGYTF
TRBV10-3	15	TRBJ2-7	NA	NA	TGTGCCATCAGTGACCTAGCGTCTGAAGCCTACGAGCAGTACTTC	CAISDLASEAYEQYF
TRBV5-1	12	TRBJ2-7	NA	NA	TGCGCCAGCAGGGCAACAGGGTTCGAGCAGTACTTC	CASRATGFEQYF
TRBV2	15	TRBJ2-1	NA	NA	TGTGCCAGCAGTTCAGGGTACGGCTCCTACAATGAGCAGTTCTTC	CASSSGYGSYNEQFF
TRBV4-3	17	TRBJ1-2	NA	TRBD1	TGCGCCAGCAGCCAAGATCCTCGGACAGGGTTGATATATGGCTACACCTTC	CASSQDPRTGLIYGYTF
TRBV12-3/TRBV12-4	14	TRBJ2-5	few	NA	TGTGCCAGCAGTCCTAGCCAGGTCCAAGAGACCCAGTACTTC	CASSPSQVQETQYF
TRBV7-2	13	TRBJ1-2	NA	NA	TGTGCCAGCAGCTTAACAAGGACGTATGGCTACACCTTC	CASSLTRTYGYTF
TRBV6-5	16	TRBJ2-6	NA	NA	TGTGCCACTACCCGTTCTTGGGTAAATGGGGCCAACGTCCTGACTTTC	CATTRSWVNGANVLTF
TRBV7-9	14	TRBJ1-4	NA	NA	TGTGCTATACAGAACGGGACCCTTGGGGAAAAACTGTTTTTT	CAIQNGTLGEKLFF
TRBV20-1	14	TRBJ2-7	NA	TRBD2	TGCAGTGCTCATAGCGGGGGAAAGACCTACGAGCAGTACTTC	CSAHSGGKTYEQYF
TRBV7-3	16	TRBJ2-1	NA	NA	TGTGCCAGCAGCTCGGAGACCGGGACTGGATCCTTCGAGCAGTTCTTC	CASSSETGTGSFEQFF
TRBV7-8	14	TRBJ2-7	NA	NA	TGTGCCAGCAGCTTAGCGTTGTCCCTAAGCGAGCAGTACTTC	CASSLALSLSEQYF
TRBV20-1	12	TRBJ2-3	NA	NA	TGCAGTGCTAGAGATTATCCGGATACGCAGTATTTT	CSARDYPDTQYF
TRBV20-1	13	TRBJ2-7	NA	TRBD2	TGCAGTGCTGGGACTAGCGGGGGCAATGAGCAGTACTTC	CSAGTSGGNEQYF
TRBV27	12	TRBJ1-6	NA	NA	TGTGCCAGCGGGGTATTTAATTCACCCCTCCACTTT	CASGVFNSPLHF
TRBV20-1	11	TRBJ2-1	few	NA	TGCAGTGCTAGGGCCACGCCCGAGCAGTTCTTC	CSARATPEQFF
TRBV25-1	15	TRBJ2-5	NA	NA	TGTGCCAGCAGTGAATACCGTGGGAACCAAGTGACCCAGTACTTC	CASSEYRGNQVTQYF
TRBV9	15	TRBJ1-6	NA	NA	TGTGCCAGCAGCATTGGGACTACGGGGAATTCACCCCTCCACTTT	CASSIGTTGNSPLHF
TRBV7-8	15	TRBJ1-1	NA	TRBD1	TGTGCCAGCAGCTCGAAAACAGGGGTATGGGCTGAAGCTTTCTTT	CASSSKTGVWAEAFF
TRBV6-5	15	TRBJ2-7	once	NA	TGTGCCAGCAGACCCGACACTAAAACTACCTACGAGCAGTACTTC	CASRPDTKTTYEQYF
TRBV20-1	15	TRBJ2-3	NA	TRBD2	TGCAGTGCCCTCGGACTAGCGGGGAACACAGATACGCAGTATTTT	CSALGLAGNTDTQYF
TRBV25-1	16	TRBJ2-3	NA	TRBD2	TGTGCCAGCAGTGTGCAGGCCCCCGGGGGGACAGATACGCAGTATTTT	CASSVQAPGGTDTQYF
TRBV20-1	12	TRBJ2-3	NA	NA	TGCAGTGCTAGGGCGCTAGCAGATACGCAGTATTTT	CSARALADTQYF
TRBV6-5	12	TRBJ1-2	NA	NA	TGTGCCAGCAGCCCGGCCGCCTATGGCTACACCTTC	CASSPAAYGYTF
TRBV27	16	TRBJ1-2	NA	TRBD1	TGTGCCAGCAGCACCGGGACAGGGAGGTTCGGCTATGGCTACACCTTC	CASSTGTGRFGYGYTF
TRBV5-5	15	TRBJ2-3	NA	NA	TGTGCCAGCAGCTTGGGACTACTCCAAACAGATACGCAGTATTTT	CASSLGLLQTDTQYF
TRBV15	13	TRBJ2-7	few	NA	TGTGCCACCAGCACTTACGGGGGTTCCGAGCAGTACTTC	CATSTYGGSEQYF
TRBV2	16	TRBJ2-6	NA	NA	TGTGCCAGCAGGGGGGACGGCGACTCTGGGGCCAGCGTCCTGACTTTC	CASRGDGDSGASVLTF
TRBV27	14	TRBJ2-4	NA	TRBD2	TGTGCCAGCAGTGAGCGGGGGTGGGGAGAGGCCCAGTACTTC	CASSERGWGEAQYF
TRBV2	14	TRBJ2-1	NA	TRBD1	TGTGCCACCTCTCGGCCAGGGGGAAACAATGAGCAGTTCTTC	CATSRPGGNNEQFF
TRBV5-1	17	TRBJ2-3	once	TRBD2	TGCGCCACCCAGACCGGGACTAGCGAAAGGTTGACAGATACGCAGTATTTT	CATQTGTSERLTDTQYF
TRBV9	12	TRBJ1-1	NA	NA	TGTGCCAGTGGGGGGGTGAAAGCTGAAGCTTTCTTT	CASGGVKAEAFF